These 27 T cell receptor beta chains came from one sample sequenced in a study of blood T cells in healthy people across ages. Using a J-beta primer mix together with a sample-barcoded 5' primer, a second PCR was run for roughly 7 to 12 cycles. TCRdb reanalysed the 5' RACE reads using MiXCR and keeps one entry per CDR3 protein. The table shows approximately 810,000 distinct CDR3 sequences, with more than 25% occurring only once. The sequenced material came from blood. The receptor set was obtained from an elderly woman in good health.

This clonotype was detected only a few times. This chain links TRBV3-1 with TRBJ1-2; 9 nucleotides agree with TRBD1. Losses at the gene ends were 4 bases for V and 4 bases for J; bases not matched to a gene: 10. CDR1 LGHDT and CDR2 YNNKEL come from the germline V gene (reference sequence). CDR3 length equals 16 residues. CDR3 bases: TGTGCCAGCAGCCCTGTCCCGGGACAGGGAACCTATGGCTACACCTTC. Translated: CASSPVPGQGTYGYTF.

A word on this clonotype: This may stem from a read error, because a much larger clone lies one nucleotide away. The V and J genes are TRBV7-2 and TRBJ2-1; 13 nucleotides agree with TRBD2. Near its end, the DNA agrees better with TRBJ2-7, so the J call may be wrong. Germline CDR1 reads SGHTA; CDR2 reads FQGNSA. The CDR3 has 19 amino acids. CDR3 loop: CASSLARTSGSRTYNEQYF. The CDR3 region has the DNA TGTGCCAGCAGCTTAGCCCGGACTAGCGGGAGTCGGACCTACAATGAGCAGTACTTC.

The table lists this clonotype with many counts. The rearrangement joins TRBV7-9 to TRBJ2-3; D gene unclear. This CDR3 spans 13 amino acids. Germline assignment: CDR1 SEHNR and CDR2 FQNEAQ (reference sequence). Trimming shortened V by 2 bases and J by 6 bases, and 9 bases separated the two germline ends. Here the CDR3 reads CASSLFGGDTQYF. Here the CDR3 DNA reads TGTGCCAGCAGCTTATTCGGTGGGGATACGCAGTATTTT.

As regards this clonotype: A much larger clone lies one base from this, so it may be a read error. This chain links TRBV12-3 or TRBV12-4 with TRBJ2-1, with TRBD1 matching 7 bases. CDR3 size: 15 residues. The CDR3 DNA reads as TGTGCCAGCAGTTTAGGGGACAGAAACTACAATGAGCAGTGCTTC. Protein sequence: CASSLGDRNYNEQCF.

This clonotype was picked up a small number of times. This rearrangement joins TRBV28 to TRBJ1-2, with no clear D. Germline V gene lookup returns CDR1 MDHEN and CDR2 SYDVKM. Trimming removed 6 bases from V and 1 base from J, with 27 bases in between. This CDR3 has 19 amino acids. CDR3 sequence: CASRRDALFIGQSNYGYTF. Here the CDR3 DNA reads TGTGCCAGCAGACGAGACGCCCTATTTATAGGGCAGAGTAACTATGGCTACACCTTC.

This clonotype was found many times. This chain joins TRBV6-5 and TRBJ1-6; D gene uncertain. This CDR3 is 15 amino acids long. Trimming took off 4 bases at V and 3 bases at J, with 10 bases between the two ends. The germline V gene encodes CDR1 MNHEY and CDR2 SVGAGI. CDR3 nucleotides: TGTGCCAGCAGTTTATCCGGGATCTATAATTCACCCCTCCACTTT. The encoded protein is CASSLSGIYNSPLHF.

This clonotype was seen a handful of times. The chain couples TRBV6-2 or TRBV6-3 to TRBJ1-1; possibly TRBD1 for D (5 bases). V was cut by 7 bases and J by 5 bases, with 20 bases left in between. The CDR3 spans 15 residues. CDR1 MNHEY and CDR2 SVGEGT come from the germline V gene. The CDR3 reads CASKTIGQGGTEAFF. For the CDR3, the DNA is TGTGCCAGCAAGACAATAGGGCAGGGAGGTACTGAAGCTTTCTTT.

The chain employs TRBV6-1 and TRBJ2-3; 14 positions agree with TRBD2. Germline CDR1 is MNHNS and CDR2 is SASEGT. This CDR3 has 18 amino acids. Unmatched junction bases numbered 8, after V lost 4 bases and J lost 2 bases. In DNA, the CDR3 is TGTGCCAGCAGTGGGACTAGCGGGGGGACCCCACTCACAGATACGCAGTATTTT. It codes for CASSGTSGGTPLTDTQYF.

At least ten counts were recorded for this clonotype. The chain couples TRBV7-2 to TRBJ2-1, with D perhaps TRBD1 or TRBD2 (5 bases each). The CDR3 is made up of 14 amino acids. The ends were cut back, 3 bases at V and 6 bases at J, with 12 bases in the middle. CDR1 is SGHTA, CDR2 FQGNSA, per germline. The CDR3 bases are TGTGCCAGCAGCTTGGGACCTAGTGGCAATGAGCAGTTCTTC. Translating it yields CASSLGPSGNEQFF. Based on the CDR3 plus reference TRBV7-2 and TRBJ2-1, the full variable domain is GAGVSQSPSNKVTEKGKDVELRCDPISGHTALYWYRQSLGQGLEFLIYFQGNSAPDKSGLPSDRFSAERTGGSVSTLTIQRTQQEDSAVYLCASSLGPSGNEQFFGPGTRLTVL.

The sample holds many counts of this clonotype. The J gene is TRBJ1-2, the V gene TRBV6-6; D is possibly TRBD1 (6 bases). Looked up from germline, CDR1 is MNHNY and CDR2 is SVGAGI (reference sequence). This CDR3 comprises 16 residues. The V end lost 2 bases, the J end lost 0 bases, and 13 bases lay between the germline ends. The CDR3 DNA sequence: TGTGCCAGCAGTTACCAACAGGGCGTTACTAACTATGGCTACACCTTC. It specifies CASSYQQGVTNYGYTF.

This clonotype was recorded at least ten times. The rearrangement uses TRBV12-3 or TRBV12-4 and TRBJ1-2; D remains unclear. The CDR3 length is 11 residues. V was cut by 2 bases and J by 6 bases, with 4 bases left in between. The CDR3 DNA reads as TGTGCCAGCAGTTTACTCCATGGCTACACCTTC. It is translated as CASSLLHGYTF.

The chain links TRBV2 to TRBJ1-4; 8 nucleotides match TRBD1. Germline CDR1 SNHLY, CDR2 FYNNEI. With V trimmed by 6 bases and J by 16 bases, 16 bases remained unmatched. The CDR3 extends over 14 amino acids. CDR3 in DNA: TGTGCCAGCAGGGGACAGGTTTTAAGGGAAGAACCGTTTTTT. Encoded protein: CASRGQVLREEPFF. Together with reference TRBV2 and TRBJ1-4, the CDR3 gives the full variable domain: EPEVTQTPSHQVTQMGQEVILRCVPISNHLYFYWYRQILGQKVEFLVSFYNNEISEKSEIFDDQFSVERPDGSNFTLKIRSTKLEDSAMYFCASRGQVLREEPFFGSGTQLSVL.

At least ten counts were recorded for this clonotype. This chain joins TRBV7-2 and TRBJ1-2; D not certain. CDR1 and CDR2 (germline): SGHTA, FQGNSA. Between the trimmed V and J ends, which lost 3 bases and 4 bases, there was a span of 12 bases. CDR3 length: 14 amino acids. DNA for the CDR3: TGTGCCAGCAGCTTTTCGCCGTCGAGCTATGGCTACACCTTC. Protein: CASSFSPSSYGYTF.

This chain uses TRBV10-3 with TRBJ2-5, with D perhaps assigned TRBD1 or TRBD2 (5 bases each). Per germline, CDR1 ENHRY and CDR2 SYGVKD. V shed 3 bases and J shed 4 bases, with 15 bases lying between them. This CDR3 is 15 amino acids long. The CDR3 DNA follows: TGTGCCATCAGTGACTGGCAGGGAGCAAGAGAGACCCAGTACTTC. Translated, it gives CAISDWQGARETQYF.

At least ten counts were recorded for this clonotype. The chain is built from TRBV7-9 and TRBJ2-1; tentative D call: TRBD1 (5 bases). The CDR3 is 15 amino acids. The germline gives CDR1 SEHNR, CDR2 FQNEAQ (reference sequence). V was pared by 2 bases and J by 7 bases, with 15 bases between. The CDR3 loop reads CASSLLGQGGNEQFF. The CDR3 nucleotides are TGTGCCAGCAGCTTACTTGGTCAGGGTGGGAATGAGCAGTTCTTC.

This clonotype appeared a few times. The V call is TRBV6-6, the J call TRBJ1-5, with a possible D match to TRBD1 (6 bases). The CDR3 contains 15 residues. Trimming removed 2 bases from V and 2 bases from J, with 10 bases in between. Per germline, CDR1 MNHNY and CDR2 SVGAGI (reference sequence). CDR3 coding DNA: TGTGCCAGCAGTTACATACAGGGCGGCAATCAGCCCCAGCATTTT. Its protein product is CASSYIQGGNQPQHF.

A word on this clonotype: At one end, the junction sequence differs from germline, possibly due to a read error. The J gene is TRBJ2-5, the V gene TRBV3-1, with 9 bases that match TRBD1. Germline lookup yields CDR1 LGHDT and CDR2 YNNKEL (reference sequence). This CDR3 has 15 amino acids. CDR3 nucleotide sequence: TGTGTCAGCAGCTCGCGGACAGGGGTTTATGAGACCCAGTACTTC. Encoded protein: CVSSSRTGVYETQYF.

This clonotype was found many times. The chain is built from TRBV7-8 and TRBJ1-2, with TRBD1 as a possible D gene (6 bases). In germline, CDR1 is SGHVS, CDR2 FQNEAQ. The ends were cut back, 5 bases at V and 4 bases at J, with 11 bases in the middle. This CDR3 is 13 amino acids long. The CDR3 DNA is TGTGCCAGCAGCGGTACAGGGATCTATGGCTACACCTTC. Its protein is CASSGTGIYGYTF. Full variable domain (outside the CDR3, taken from reference TRBV7-8 and TRBJ1-2): GAGVSQSPRYKVAKRGQDVALRCDPISGHVSLFWYQQALGQGPEFLTYFQNEAQLDKSGLPSDRFFAERPEGSVSTLKIQRTQQEDSAVYLCASSGTGIYGYTFGSGTRLTVV.

This clonotype has ten or more counts. CDR3 sequence reads: CASSPVENYGYTF. CDR3 DNA sequence: TGTGCCAGCTCACCGGTGGAGAACTATGGCTACACCTTC. The chain is built from TRBV18 and TRBJ1-2; D is undetermined. Per the germline V gene, CDR1 is KGHSH and CDR2 is LQKENI. With 3 bases removed from V and 2 bases from J, the gap between germline ends came to 7 bases. The CDR3 spans 13 residues. Based on the CDR3 plus reference TRBV18 and TRBJ1-2, the full variable domain is NAGVMQNPRHLVRRRGQEARLRCSPMKGHSHVYWYRQLPEEGLKFMVYLQKENIIDESGMPKERFSAEFPKEGPSILRIQQVVRGDSAAYFCASSPVENYGYTFGSGTRLTVV.

This clonotype was observed at least ten times. DNA of the CDR3: TGTGCCAGCAGCTACAGGGTCAATGAGCAGTTCTTC. This translates into CASSYRVNEQFF. The V gene is TRBV7-2, the J gene TRBJ2-1, with D possibly being TRBD1 (6 bases). CDR3 size: 12 residues. Germline loops: CDR1 SGHTA, CDR2 FQGNSA. The germline V and J ends were trimmed by 4 bases and 6 bases, with 7 bases remaining between them.

V is TRBV6-5 and J is TRBJ1-2; D remains ambiguous. Between the trimmed V and J ends, which lost 8 bases and 7 bases, there was a span of 17 bases. CDR3 length: 13 residues. Germline V CDR1 and CDR2: MNHEY, SVGAGI. The CDR3 reads CASCGPWGVGYTF. CDR3 bases: TGTGCCAGCTGTGGCCCATGGGGAGTTGGCTACACCTTC.

This clonotype was counted ten times or more. The rearrangement joins TRBV11-2 to TRBJ2-1, with 7 bases matching TRBD1. Germline trimming cut 5 bases from V and 2 bases from J; bases unmatched to any gene: 15. This CDR3 is built from 18 residues. Germline CDR1 and CDR2: SGHAT and FQNNGV. This CDR3 is CASSLNLNLQGTYNEQFF. CDR3 bases: TGTGCCAGCAGCCTCAACCTCAATTTACAGGGGACCTACAATGAGCAGTTCTTC. Supplemented by reference TRBV11-2 and TRBJ2-1, the full variable domain reads EAGVAQSPRYKIIEKRQSVAFWCNPISGHATLYWYQQILGQGPKLLIQFQNNGVVDDSQLPKDRFSAERLKGVDSTLKIQPAKLEDSAVYLCASSLNLNLQGTYNEQFFGPGTRLTVL.

On this clonotype: A read error is possible here, since a much larger clone lies one base away. The J gene is TRBJ2-1, the V gene TRBV7-2, with 11 bases fitting TRBD2. Germline assignment: CDR1 SGHTA and CDR2 FQGNSA. The V gene end was trimmed by 1 base and the J gene end by 9 bases; junction bases not matched to a gene: 8. The CDR3 loop spans 16 amino acids. For the CDR3, the DNA is TGTGCCAGCAGCTTAGGACGAGATACTAGCGGGGGTGAGCAGTTCTTC. Residues: CASSLGRDTSGGEQFF.

J is TRBJ2-1 and V is TRBV20-1, with TRBD2 matching 8 bases. This CDR3 is 11 amino acids long. Germline V gives CDR1 DFQATT, CDR2 SNEGSKA (reference sequence). The CDR3 is CSHGGDNEQFF. The CDR3, as DNA: TGCAGCCACGGGGGGGACAATGAGCAGTTCTTC.

This clonotype was detected ten times or more. The chain recombines TRBV7-2 with TRBJ1-2, with D perhaps TRBD1 (5 bases). Germline V gene data show CDR1 as SGHTA and CDR2 as FQGNSA. V was shortened by 0 bases and J by 7 bases, with 12 bases between the two germline ends. CDR3 length equals 14 residues. This CDR3 reads CASSLALRGRGYTF. CDR3 nucleotide sequence: TGTGCCAGCAGCTTAGCGCTACGGGGACGTGGCTACACCTTC. The entire variable domain, with the rest obtained from reference TRBV7-2 and TRBJ1-2, is as follows: GAGVSQSPSNKVTEKGKDVELRCDPISGHTALYWYRQSLGQGLEFLIYFQGNSAPDKSGLPSDRFSAERTGGSVSTLTIQRTQQEDSAVYLCASSLALRGRGYTFGSGTRLTVV.

The chain recombines TRBV6-2 or TRBV6-3 with TRBJ2-4; 7 bases are shared with TRBD1. The J call may not be correct, given that the DNA end is closer to TRBJ2-7. The CDR3 has 18 residues. Germline values: CDR1 MNHEY, CDR2 SVGEGT. CDR3 sequence: CASSNNNRPPGGSYEQYF. CDR3 coding DNA: TGTGCCAGCAGTAATAACAACCGACCCCCAGGGGGATCCTACGAGCAGTACTTC.

This clonotype was found many times. The V gene is TRBV7-2, the J gene TRBJ2-1; 7 bases agree with TRBD1. The length of the CDR3 is 15 residues. With V trimmed by 1 base and J by 4 bases, 4 bases remained unmatched. CDR1 and CDR2 (germline): SGHTA, FQGNSA. CDR3 sequence: CASSLEGTVYNEQFF. The CDR3 DNA sequence: TGTGCCAGCAGCTTAGAGGGGACAGTTTACAATGAGCAGTTCTTC.